The clone carrying this TCR beta chain appeared a single time. These data belong to a study of OX40 agonist ivuxolimab in advanced cancers. The CDR3 loop spans 14 amino acids. Per the germline V gene, CDR1 is MGHRA and CDR2 is YSYEKL. Trimming took off 6 bases at V and 3 bases at J, with 12 bases between the two ends. Libraries were prepared by immunoSEQ multiplex PCR; TCRdb keeps only in-frame clonotypes and omits some of them. The repertoire holds around 26,000 clones, with approximately 80% as singletons. The sequencing here drew on CD4+ or CD8+ T cells sorted from blood, taken in a trial of the OX40 agonist ivuxolimab. This chain uses TRBV4-1 with TRBJ2-1; no definite D call. The source is an adult with an advanced solid tumor such as melanoma, head and neck, liver or kidney cancer. In DNA, the CDR3 is TGCGCCAGCAGGGACCTCGATGTCTACAATGAGCAGTTCTTC. Its protein is CASRDLDVYNEQFF.